This entry lists 26 T cell receptor beta chains sequenced from one sample in a study of radiotherapy plus CTLA-4 blockade in lung cancer. TCRdb's copy holds only in-frame clones and misses some; the assay was immunoSEQ multiplex PCR. The table lists about 76,000 clones, under 85% of them singletons. The sample in question was peripheral blood, obtained from a patient treated with radiotherapy plus ipilimumab. The source is a human donor with non-small cell lung cancer who had stable disease on radiotherapy plus ipilimumab.

V gene TRBV7-6 combines with J gene TRBJ1-2, with D maybe TRBD1 (5 bases). The germline V and J ends were trimmed by 3 bases and 3 bases, with 8 bases remaining between them. The CDR3 consists of 13 residues. Looked up from germline, CDR1 is SGHVS and CDR2 is FNYEAQ. CDR3 loop: CASSLGQDYGYTF. The CDR3, as DNA: TGTGCCAGCAGCTTGGGGCAGGACTATGGCTACACCTTC. Full variable domain (missing parts from reference TRBV7-6 and TRBJ1-2): GAGVSQSPRYKVTKRGQDVALRCDPISGHVSLYWYRQALGQGPEFLTYFNYEAQQDKSGLPNDRFSAERPEGSISTLTIQRTEQRDSAMYRCASSLGQDYGYTFGSGTRLTVV.

V gene TRBV28 combines with J gene TRBJ1-2; the D is unclear. Trimming stripped 6 bases from V and 11 bases from J, with 16 bases between. The CDR3 sequence is 12 residues long. The germline gives CDR1 MDHEN, CDR2 SYDVKM. DNA for the CDR3: TGTGCCAGCAGCCCTAGTAACCTGGGGTACACCTTC. It yields the protein CASSPSNLGYTF.

The genes are TRBV28 and TRBJ2-3, with 7 bases aligning to TRBD2. This CDR3 has 15 amino acids. V was pared by 5 bases and J by 2 bases, with 7 bases of the junction left unmatched. Germline assignment: CDR1 MDHEN and CDR2 SYDVKM. CDR3 residues: CASSLAAASTDTQYF. The CDR3 DNA sequence: TGTGCCAGCAGTCTAGCGGCGGCCTCCACAGATACGCAGTATTTT.

As for this clone: One end of the junction fails to match germline, which may point to a read error. This chain connects TRBV5-1 to TRBJ2-7; D is uncertain. CDR1 SGHRS and CDR2 YFSETQ come from the germline V gene. This CDR3 spans 14 amino acids. CDR3 nucleotides: TGCGCCAGCAGCTTGGAACCACCGTCCTACGAGCAGCACTTC. Residues: CASSLEPPSYEQHF.

This clone was observed a single time. The J gene is TRBJ2-7, the V gene TRBV5-6, with 8 bases that match TRBD1. CDR1 SGHDT and CDR2 YYEEEE come from the germline V gene. The CDR3 runs 17 residues. J lost 5 bases, V lost 4 bases, and 17 bases had no gene match. The CDR3 DNA reads as TGTGCCAGCAGCAAGCCTTCCGGGACAGGATATACTCACGAGCAGTACTTC. Translation: CASSKPSGTGYTHEQYF. The complete variable domain, with remaining parts taken from reference TRBV5-6 and TRBJ2-7, reads DAGVTQSPTHLIKTRGQQVTLRCSPKSGHDTVSWYQQALGQGPQFIFQYYEEEERQRGNFPDRFSGHQFPNYSSELNVNALLLGDSALYLCASSKPSGTGYTHEQYFGPGTRLTVT.

The V and J genes are TRBV2 and TRBJ2-7; possibly TRBD1 for D (6 bases). V lost 8 bases and J lost 3, with 11 bases in between. Looked up from germline, CDR1 is SNHLY and CDR2 is FYNNEI. The CDR3 runs to 12 residues. CDR3 bases: TGTGCCAGCGACCTGGACAGCTACGAGCAGTACTTC. It translates to CASDLDSYEQYF.

V usage is TRBV10-2 and J usage is TRBJ2-1; D not certain. V was trimmed by 3 bases and J by 2 bases, leaving 8 bases between them. The CDR3 loop spans 14 amino acids. Per the germline V gene, CDR1 is WSHSY and CDR2 is SAAADI. The CDR3 is CASSDTGTYNEQFF. The CDR3 DNA sequence: TGCGCCAGCAGTGATACGGGCACCTACAATGAGCAGTTCTTC.

The V and J genes are TRBV9 and TRBJ2-2; 8 bases agree with TRBD1. Trimming at V came to 5 bases and at J to 3 bases, leaving 3 bases not matched to a gene. This CDR3 contains 14 residues. The germline V gene encodes CDR1 SGDLS and CDR2 YYNGEE. CDR3 DNA: TGTGCCAGCAGTGGACAGGGATACACCGGGGAGCTGTTTTTT. Its translation is CASSGQGYTGELFF. The full variable domain, with the rest looked up from reference TRBV9 and TRBJ2-2, is DSGVTQTPKHLITATGQRVTLRCSPRSGDLSVYWYQQSLDQGLQFLIQYYNGEERAKGNILERFSAQQFPDLHSELNLSSLELGDSALYFCASSGQGYTGELFFGEGSRLTVL.

This rearrangement joins TRBV7-3 to TRBJ2-3; 11 positions agree with TRBD2. V shed 11 bases and J 0 bases; nucleotides not matched to a gene: 10. Germline V gene data show CDR1 as SGHTA and CDR2 as FQGTGA. This CDR3 region has 16 residues. The CDR3 DNA is TGTGCCTCGGGTCCTGGGACTAGCGGAAGCACAGATACGCAGTATTTT. Translated, it gives CASGPGTSGSTDTQYF.

The J gene is TRBJ1-2, the V gene TRBV27; 10 bases are a match to TRBD1. Germline values: CDR1 MNHEY, CDR2 SMNVEV (reference sequence). There are 15 residues in the CDR3. J was trimmed by 4 bases and V by 6 bases; bases with no gene match: 8. The CDR3 DNA reads TGTGCCAGCAGGCGCCCGGGACAGGGGATCTATGGCTACACCTTC. Amino acids: CASRRPGQGIYGYTF.

The chain uses TRBV7-9 and TRBJ2-7, with D unclear. The CDR3 is made up of 16 amino acids. V was clipped by 1 base and J by 0 bases, with 13 bases between them. Germline CDR1 and CDR2: SEHNR and FQNEAQ (reference sequence). CDR3 protein: CASSLDLAGSSYEQYF. The CDR3 region has the DNA TGTGCCAGCAGCTTAGATTTAGCAGGAAGCTCCTACGAGCAGTACTTC.

The chain carries TRBV19 and TRBJ2-1; TRBD2 matches 7 bases. V trimming: 4 bases; J trimming: 0 bases; junction bases outside the gene matches: 6. This CDR3 contains 16 residues. Germline CDR1 is LNHDA and CDR2 is SQIVND (reference sequence). In nucleotides, the CDR3 is TGTGCCAGTAGTAGGAGCGGGGCGAGCTCCTACAATGAGCAGTTCTTC. This encodes CASSRSGASSYNEQFF.

This chain uses TRBV5-4 with TRBJ2-1; the D gene is possibly TRBD2 (5 bases). V was clipped by 4 bases and J by 0 bases, with 14 bases between them. Germline lookup yields CDR1 SGHNT and CDR2 YYREEE (reference sequence). The CDR3 spans 16 residues. The CDR3 spells CASSVPGFSSYNEQFF. CDR3 nucleotides: TGTGCCAGCAGCGTCCCGGGGTTCAGCTCCTACAATGAGCAGTTCTTC.

The chain combines TRBV15 with TRBJ1-5; D is unresolved. The CDR3 extends over 13 amino acids. Germline assignment: CDR1 LNHNV and CDR2 YYDKDF (reference sequence). V was cut by 3 bases and J by 7 bases, with 10 bases left in between. The CDR3 is CATSSLGGQPQHF. In DNA form, the CDR3 reads TGTGCCACCAGCAGCCTGGGAGGACAGCCCCAGCATTTT.

This chain uses TRBV27 with TRBJ2-3; the D gene is possibly TRBD2 (5 bases). The CDR3 consists of 16 residues. Germline lookup yields CDR1 MNHEY and CDR2 SMNVEV (reference sequence). Trimming removed 0 bases at V and 1 base at J, with 11 bases between. Here the CDR3 reads CASSLSMYGGTDTQYF. The CDR3 DNA is TGTGCCAGCAGTTTATCAATGTACGGGGGCACAGATACGCAGTATTTT.

As concerns this clone: Other DNA sequences of this sample code for an identical CDR3. As DNA, the CDR3 is TGTGCCAGCAGTCTCCGTCTGGGGGGGACCTACGAGCAGTACTTC. Its protein product is CASSLRLGGTYEQYF. The rearrangement uses TRBV28 and TRBJ2-7; 7 bases line up with TRBD2. V lost 5 bases and J lost 2; bases outside the gene matches: 9. The length of the CDR3 is 15 residues. The V gene's germline CDR1 is MDHEN and CDR2 SYDVKM. Based on the CDR3 plus reference TRBV28 and TRBJ2-7, the full variable domain is DVKVTQSSRYLVKRTGEKVFLECVQDMDHENMFWYRQDPGLGLRLIYFSYDVKMKEKGDIPEGYSVSREKKERFSLILESASTNQTSMYLCASSLRLGGTYEQYFGPGTRLTVT.

The CDR3 reads CASSRGQGANTEAFF. The CDR3 bases are TGCGCCAGCAGCAGGGGACAGGGGGCCAACACTGAAGCTTTCTTT. The chain recombines TRBV5-1 with TRBJ1-1, with 12 nucleotides matching TRBD1. CDR3 length: 15 residues. Trimming cost V 4 bases and J 2 bases; bases outside gene matches: 3. Germline CDR1 reads SGHRS; CDR2 reads YFSETQ.

The gene calls are TRBV5-6 and TRBJ2-3; D not certain. V gave up 1 base and J gave up 3 bases, with 3 bases separating them. Germline V gives CDR1 SGHDT, CDR2 YYEEEE. The CDR3 is 12 residues long. CDR3 bases: TGTGCCAGCAGCTTGATTACAGATACGCAGTATTTT. Translation gives CASSLITDTQYF.

The chain joins TRBV7-3 to TRBJ2-6, with D perhaps matching TRBD1 or TRBD2 (6 bases each). The CDR3 has 20 amino acids. V was cut by 0 bases and J by 0 bases, with 18 bases left in between. Germline CDR1 and CDR2: SGHTA and FQGTGA. CDR3 DNA sequence: TGTGCCAGCAGCTTAACCGGAGGGGGGCGTATGATCTCTGGGGCCAACGTCCTGACTTTC. This gives the protein CASSLTGGGRMISGANVLTF.

The chain couples TRBV28 to TRBJ2-1, with 8 bases aligning to TRBD2. The germline V gene encodes CDR1 MDHEN and CDR2 SYDVKM. CDR3 length: 16 residues. After removal of 5 bases from V and 4 bases from J, the junction contained 10 bases not matched to a gene. CDR3 nucleotide sequence: TGTGCCAGCAGTCCCGCGGGACTAGTGGGTTACAATGAGCAGTTCTTC. This gives the protein CASSPAGLVGYNEQFF.

This chain links TRBV7-6 with TRBJ1-1, with TRBD1 matching over 7 bases. The CDR3 length is 14 residues. The germline CDR1 and CDR2 sequences are SGHVS and FNYEAQ. V was pared by 1 base and J by 1 base, with 0 bases of the junction left unmatched. CDR3 protein: CASSLGQGNTEAFF. CDR3 sequence (DNA): TGTGCCAGCAGCTTAGGACAGGGGAACACTGAAGCTTTCTTT.

This clone was recorded a few times. This chain joins TRBV7-9 and TRBJ2-7; 7 bases align to TRBD2. The CDR3 is 16 amino acids. After removal of 1 base from V and 0 bases from J, the junction contained 6 bases not matched to a gene. Germline CDR1 SEHNR, CDR2 FQNEAQ (reference sequence). The CDR3 protein is CASSLGGSPSSYEQYF. The DNA for the CDR3 is TGTGCCAGCAGCTTAGGCGGGAGCCCCAGCTCCTACGAGCAGTACTTC.

This chain links TRBV2 with TRBJ2-4; D is possibly TRBD1 (5 bases). CDR3 size: 19 residues. Deletions cut 1 base from V and 0 bases from J, with 19 bases between. Looked up from germline, CDR1 is SNHLY and CDR2 is FYNNEI. The CDR3 sequence is CASSEVKSQRGLAKNIQYF. The DNA for the CDR3 is TGTGCCAGCAGTGAAGTAAAGTCACAAAGGGGATTAGCCAAAAACATTCAGTACTTC.

The chain employs TRBV9 and TRBJ2-3, with 8 bases fitting TRBD2. The CDR3 has 12 residues. The junction had 1 base not matched to a gene; V was cut back by 6 bases and J by 4 bases. Germline lookup yields CDR1 SGDLS and CDR2 YYNGEE. The CDR3 nucleotides read TGTGCCAGCAACGGGGGGGCAGATACGCAGTATTTT. Translated: CASNGGADTQYF.

About this clone: One junction end does not reproduce the germline sequence, and a read error may be involved. The chain links TRBV18 to TRBJ2-2; D perhaps matches TRBD2 (5 bases). CDR1 and CDR2 from the germline V gene are KGHSH and LQKENI. This CDR3 is 13 amino acids long. CDR3 DNA sequence: TGTGCCAGCTCACCCAAGGTGTACGGGGAGCTGTCTTTT. This sequence encodes CASSPKVYGELSF.

The chain links TRBV30 to TRBJ1-6; D might be TRBD1 (6 bases). Trimming took 2 bases from V and 3 from J, leaving 11 bases between them. The germline V gene has CDR1 GTSNPN and CDR2 SVGIG (reference sequence). This CDR3 has 15 residues. CDR3 in DNA: TGTGCCTGGAGTATGGACAGACGCTATAATTCACCCCTCCACTTT. Encoded protein: CAWSMDRRYNSPLHF.